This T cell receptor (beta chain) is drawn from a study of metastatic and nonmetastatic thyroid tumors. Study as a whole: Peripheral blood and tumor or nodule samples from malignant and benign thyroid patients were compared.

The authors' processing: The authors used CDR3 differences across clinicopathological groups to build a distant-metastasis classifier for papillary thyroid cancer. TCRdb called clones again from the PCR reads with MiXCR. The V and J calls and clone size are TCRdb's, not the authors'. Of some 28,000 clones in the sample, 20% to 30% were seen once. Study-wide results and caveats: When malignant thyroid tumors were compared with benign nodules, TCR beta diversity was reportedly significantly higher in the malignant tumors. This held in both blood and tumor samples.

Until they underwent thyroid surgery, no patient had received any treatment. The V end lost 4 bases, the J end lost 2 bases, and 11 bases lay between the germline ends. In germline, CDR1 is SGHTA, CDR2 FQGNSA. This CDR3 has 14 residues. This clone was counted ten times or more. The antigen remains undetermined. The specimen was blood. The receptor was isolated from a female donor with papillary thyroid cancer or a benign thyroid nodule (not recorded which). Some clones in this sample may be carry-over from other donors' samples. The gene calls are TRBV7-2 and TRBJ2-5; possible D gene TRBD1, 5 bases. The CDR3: CASSSTGEQETQYF. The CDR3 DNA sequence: TGTGCCAGCAGCTCAACAGGAGAACAAGAGACCCAGTACTTC. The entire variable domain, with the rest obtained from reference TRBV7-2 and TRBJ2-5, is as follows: GAGVSQSPSNKVTEKGKDVELRCDPISGHTALYWYRQSLGQGLEFLIYFQGNSAPDKSGLPSDRFSAERTGGSVSTLTIQRTQQEDSAVYLCASSSTGEQETQYFGPGTRLLVL.